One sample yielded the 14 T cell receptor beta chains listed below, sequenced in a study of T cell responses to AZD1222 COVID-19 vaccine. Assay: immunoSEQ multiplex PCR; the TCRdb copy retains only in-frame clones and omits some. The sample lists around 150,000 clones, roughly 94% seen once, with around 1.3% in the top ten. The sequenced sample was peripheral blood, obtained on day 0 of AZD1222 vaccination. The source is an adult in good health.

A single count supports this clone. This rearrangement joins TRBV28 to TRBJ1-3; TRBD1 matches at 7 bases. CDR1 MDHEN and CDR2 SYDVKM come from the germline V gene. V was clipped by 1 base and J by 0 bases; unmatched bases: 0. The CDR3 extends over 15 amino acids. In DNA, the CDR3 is TGTGCCAGCAGTTTATACAGGGGCTCTGGAAACACCATATATTTT. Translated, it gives CASSLYRGSGNTIYF. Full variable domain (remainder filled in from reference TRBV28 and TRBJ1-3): DVKVTQSSRYLVKRTGEKVFLECVQDMDHENMFWYRQDPGLGLRLIYFSYDVKMKEKGDIPEGYSVSREKKERFSLILESASTNQTSMYLCASSLYRGSGNTIYFGEGSWLTVV.

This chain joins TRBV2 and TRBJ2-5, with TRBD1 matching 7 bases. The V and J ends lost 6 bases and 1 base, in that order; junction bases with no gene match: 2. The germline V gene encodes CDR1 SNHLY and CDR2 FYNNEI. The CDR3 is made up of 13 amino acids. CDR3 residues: CASSGDSQETQYF. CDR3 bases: TGTGCCAGCAGCGGGGACAGCCAAGAGACCCAGTACTTC.

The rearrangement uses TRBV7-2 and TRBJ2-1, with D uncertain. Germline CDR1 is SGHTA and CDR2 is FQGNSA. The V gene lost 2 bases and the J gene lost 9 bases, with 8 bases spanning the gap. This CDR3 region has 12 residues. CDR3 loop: CASSLRGIEQFF. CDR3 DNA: TGTGCCAGCAGCTTAAGAGGAATTGAGCAGTTCTTC.

The DNA for the CDR3 is TGTGCCAGCAGTGAATGGGGAGGAGGGATGGATTCACCCCTCCACTTT. Translating gives CASSEWGGGMDSPLHF. The gene calls are TRBV25-1 and TRBJ1-6, with unresolved D. CDR1 and CDR2 (germline): MGHDK, SYGVNS. V lost 1 base and J lost 8, with 15 bases in between. This CDR3 comprises 16 residues.

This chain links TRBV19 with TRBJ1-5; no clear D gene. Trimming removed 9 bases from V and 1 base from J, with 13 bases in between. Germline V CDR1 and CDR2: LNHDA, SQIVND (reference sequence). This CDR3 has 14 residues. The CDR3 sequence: CASGWQLSNQPQHF. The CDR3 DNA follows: TGTGCCAGCGGATGGCAGCTAAGCAATCAGCCCCAGCATTTT.

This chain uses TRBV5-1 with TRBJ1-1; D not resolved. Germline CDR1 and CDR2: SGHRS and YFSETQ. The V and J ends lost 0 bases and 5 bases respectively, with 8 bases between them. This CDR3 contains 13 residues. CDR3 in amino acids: CASSLAAGTEAFF. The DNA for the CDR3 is TGCGCCAGCAGCTTGGCCGCGGGAACTGAAGCTTTCTTT.

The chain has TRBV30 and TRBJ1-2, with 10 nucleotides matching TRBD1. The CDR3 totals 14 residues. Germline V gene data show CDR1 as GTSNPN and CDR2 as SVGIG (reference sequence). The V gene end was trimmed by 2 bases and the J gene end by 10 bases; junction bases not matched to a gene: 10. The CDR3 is CAWSLGDRGYDYTF. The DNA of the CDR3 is TGTGCCTGGAGTTTAGGGGACAGGGGTTACGACTACACCTTC.

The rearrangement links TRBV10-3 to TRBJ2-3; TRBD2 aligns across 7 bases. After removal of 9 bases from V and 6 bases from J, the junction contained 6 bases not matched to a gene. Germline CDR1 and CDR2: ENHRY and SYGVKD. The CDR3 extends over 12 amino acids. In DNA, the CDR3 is TGTGCCATGGGAGGGGTTTCCGATACGCAGTATTTT. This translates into CAMGGVSDTQYF.

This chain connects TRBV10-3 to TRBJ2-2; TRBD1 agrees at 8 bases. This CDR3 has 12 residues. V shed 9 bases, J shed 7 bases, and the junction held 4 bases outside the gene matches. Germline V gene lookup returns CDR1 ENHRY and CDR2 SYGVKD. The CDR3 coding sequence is TGTGCCATTGACAGGGGCGGCGGGGAGCTGTTTTTT. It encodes CAIDRGGGELFF.

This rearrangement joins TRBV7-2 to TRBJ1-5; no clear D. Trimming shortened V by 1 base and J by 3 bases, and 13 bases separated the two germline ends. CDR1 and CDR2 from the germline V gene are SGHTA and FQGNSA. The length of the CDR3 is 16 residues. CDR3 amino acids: CASSLGTSLPNQPQHF. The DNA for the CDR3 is TGTGCCAGCAGCTTAGGGACCTCTTTGCCCAATCAGCCCCAGCATTTT.

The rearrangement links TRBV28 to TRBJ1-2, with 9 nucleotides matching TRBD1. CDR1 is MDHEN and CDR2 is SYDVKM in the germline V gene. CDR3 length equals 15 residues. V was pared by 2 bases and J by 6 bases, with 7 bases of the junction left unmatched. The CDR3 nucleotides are TGTGCCAGCAGTTTAACCCTAACAGGGGGCAATGGCTACACCTTC. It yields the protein CASSLTLTGGNGYTF.

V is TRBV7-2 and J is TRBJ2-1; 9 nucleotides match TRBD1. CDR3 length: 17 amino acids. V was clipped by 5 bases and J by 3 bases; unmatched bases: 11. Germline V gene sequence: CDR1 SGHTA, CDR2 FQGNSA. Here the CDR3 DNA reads TGTGCCAGCAGCACCTGGAACAGGGGGCACAACTACAATGAGCAGTTCTTC. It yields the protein CASSTWNRGHNYNEQFF.

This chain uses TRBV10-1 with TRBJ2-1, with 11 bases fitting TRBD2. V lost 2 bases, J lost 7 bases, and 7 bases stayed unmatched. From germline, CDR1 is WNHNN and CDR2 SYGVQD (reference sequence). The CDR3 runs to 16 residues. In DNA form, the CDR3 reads TGCGCCAGCAGTGAGGAGACTAGCGGGGTACGAAATGAGCAGTTCTTC. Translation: CASSEETSGVRNEQFF.

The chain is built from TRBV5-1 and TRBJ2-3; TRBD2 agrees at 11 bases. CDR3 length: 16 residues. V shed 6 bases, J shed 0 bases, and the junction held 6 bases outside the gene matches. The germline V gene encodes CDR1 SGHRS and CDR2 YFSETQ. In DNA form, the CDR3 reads TGCGCCAGCACCCGACTAGCGGGGACTAGCACAGATACGCAGTATTTT. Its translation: CASTRLAGTSTDTQYF.